The sequence of this T cell receptor (beta chain) was determined in a study of blood T cell repertoires in COVID-19 (dated by TCRdb to the early 2020s). Notes on the research overall: The collaborator samples originated in the United States, Italy and Spain and spanned the acute and convalescent phases of COVID-19. The prospective study material was composed of cDNA or gDNA derived from T cells, B-cell-depleted T cells, or PBMCs. The dataset comprised deeply sampled blood TCRbeta repertoires from subjects exposed to, actively infected with, or recovered from COVID-19. The repertoires were made available in a free public database intended to serve as a resource for research on the immune response to SARS-CoV-2. Samples were obtained from the ongoing ImmuneRACE study (first 160 participants) and from about 1,300 subjects provided by 6 global collaborators. Sample metadata almost always included a de-identified subject ID, COVID-19 status, age in years and sex. Where available, HLA class I and class II types were obtained from metadata supplied by the sample provider rather than from assay-based typing. General findings and caveats noted by the study authors: The quantity of clinical and demographic metadata differed by source and by participant and was supplied without curation.

As for this clone: Its antigen has not been determined. Base-call qualities are not available, and no considerably larger clone is one nucleotide away.

In the prospective study, participants were about 18 to 95 years old, resided in about two dozen geographic areas of the United States, and were enrolled through a virtual design. Cohort assignment in the prospective study relied on participant-reported clinical history from a screening survey and a study questionnaire. Each participant in the prospective study had whole blood, serum and a nasopharyngeal or oropharyngeal swab collected by mobile phlebotomists. Prospective study participants could optionally give additional blood draws and questionnaires over an approximately two-month period. Before DNA extraction, blood samples from the prospective study were shipped at room temperature or frozen. The immunoSEQ Assay, a bias-controlled multiplex PCR, was used to amplify TCRbeta CDR3 regions from genomic DNA. In the paper's pipeline: The number of nucleated cells in each sample was estimated from the amplification of reference gene primers within the assay. Sequence reads were collapsed and filtered to measure the absolute abundance of every unique TCRbeta CDR3 rearrangement. For each sample, productive Simpson clonality was calculated by taking the square root of Simpson's diversity index across productive rearrangements. Here the immuneACCESS table is served through TCRdb, limited to in-frame sequences with V and J called. Missing clones are a known gap in these copies; in checked studies unresolved V genes cover under half, and the rest lacks a known reason. The D gene and trimming were derived from the DNA, and the V and J assignments and clone size from that table. Within this sample are about 440,000 clones, with 70% to 90% of them counted one time only. The biggest ten clones account for about 2.1% of the sample.

Compared with germline, V lacks 4 bases and J lacks 0 bases; bases without a gene match: 6. Looking up the germline V gene yields CDR1 KGHSH and CDR2 LQKENI. The CDR3 starts with the cysteine, ends with the phenylalanine, and has 16 residues. The DNA shown is the 48-base CDR3, in frame from base 1. Material for sequencing was PBMCs or T cells enriched from blood (not recorded which). Recombination linked TRBV18 to TRBJ2-4; TRBD1 fits 7 bases in the junction. The TCR comes from a young woman with acute COVID-19. The CDR3 in this case is CASSRGTAAAKNIQYF. In nucleotides, the sequence is TGTGCCAGCTCACGTGGGACAGCAGCAGCCAAAAACATTCAGTACTTC.